A single sample is the source of the 5 T cell receptor beta chains below, sequenced in a study of identifying expanded T cells in peripheral blood. Data came from immunoSEQ multiplex PCR; TCRdb stores just in-frame clones and leaves some out. The sample has about 130,000 clones, 86% seen once; the top ten hold 8.4%. Sequenced: blood. Receptors were obtained from a person between 18 and 75 years old in good health.

The chain carries TRBV25-1 and TRBJ1-4; D possibly corresponds to TRBD1 (5 bases). The CDR3 consists of 15 residues. From germline, CDR1 is MGHDK and CDR2 SYGVNS. Trimming removed 6 bases at V and 0 bases at J, with 11 bases between. The CDR3 sequence: CASRQGDATNEKLFF. The CDR3 coding sequence is TGTGCCAGCAGGCAGGGAGATGCAACTAATGAAAAACTGTTTTTT.

This chain links TRBV6-5 with TRBJ2-1; D is undetermined. The germline gives CDR1 MNHEY, CDR2 SVGAGI. V lost 7 bases and J lost 12, with 13 bases in between. This CDR3 spans 11 amino acids. In DNA form, the CDR3 reads TGTGCCAGCACTAAAGGGCGGAGGCAGTTCTTC. Its translation: CASTKGRRQFF.

This clone was observed once. V is TRBV30 and J is TRBJ2-7; the match to TRBD2 covers 7 bases. CDR1 GTSNPN and CDR2 SVGIG come from the germline V gene (reference sequence). V lost 7 bases and J lost 3; bases outside the gene matches: 12. This CDR3 spans 14 amino acids. CDR3 protein: CASGGRDYHYEQYF. The CDR3 DNA is TGTGCCTCCGGAGGGCGGGACTACCACTACGAGCAGTACTTC.

The chain links TRBV6-1 to TRBJ2-5, with 12 bases that match TRBD2. J gave up 5 bases and V 4 bases, and 8 bases lay outside the gene matches. Germline V gene lookup returns CDR1 MNHNS and CDR2 SASEGT. CDR3 length equals 16 residues. The CDR3 protein is CASSAETSGRGETQYF. The CDR3 region has the DNA TGTGCCAGCAGTGCTGAGACTAGCGGGAGAGGGGAGACCCAGTACTTC.

This chain joins TRBV5-6 and TRBJ2-2; TRBD2 aligns across 11 bases. The CDR3 contains 17 residues. V lost 4 bases, J lost 3 bases, and 8 bases stayed unmatched. Germline V gives CDR1 SGHDT, CDR2 YYEEEE. CDR3 nucleotides: TGTGCCAGCAGCCGCGGGCTTAGCGGGAGGGACACCGGGGAGCTGTTTTTT. Its protein product is CASSRGLSGRDTGELFF.